The clone carrying this TCR beta chain was observed a few times. Its antigen is unknown. Germline V gives CDR1 LNHDA, CDR2 SQIVND (reference sequence). The CDR3 loop spans 17 amino acids. V lost 4 bases to trimming and J lost 1 base, with 19 bases between them. A process of 5'RACE template switching, which added a universal primer site and UMIs, was used to make TCR cDNA. One entry per CDR3 protein results from TCRdb running MiXCR on the 5' RACE reads. This sample yields about 310,000 distinct CDR3 sequences, of which around 4% are seen a single time; around 20% belongs to the top ten. The data stem from a study of T cells after yellow fever vaccination. Study details: Fractions low in cell number were prepared with SMART-Seq v4 Ultra Low Input.

Study-level results: Though it reached lower strength, the secondary response hit its peak faster, day 5 versus 15.

This chain connects TRBV19 to TRBJ1-1, with D unresolved. Sequenced here: PBMCs, sampled on the day of the yellow fever booster vaccination. The sequence was obtained from a young man who received the YFV17D yellow fever vaccine. The CDR3 protein is CASSTPSSGSRNTEAFF. The CDR3 nucleotides read TGTGCCAGTAGTACCCCATCCTCCGGGAGCAGGAACACTGAAGCTTTCTTT.